Listed below are T cell receptor beta chains from one sample, sequenced in a study of molecular identifiers for immune sequencing clone quantification. TCRdb used MiXCR to reprocess the PCR reads, holding one entry per CDR3 protein. The sample lists about 10,000 distinct CDR3 sequences, roughly 22% occurring once. The sequenced sample was naive CD8+ T cells from blood, with Jurkat cell RNA spiked in. All receptors derive from a human donor in good health. Some libraries in this study had Jurkat cell RNA spiked in. The CDR3 runs from the conserved cysteine through the conserved F or W. The D gene is left open where the match is weak. Clone size appears in some rows only: once, few, many, or a class for an expanded clone.

V	D	J	size	CDR3	DNA
TRBV6-1	.	TRBJ2-7	.	CASSERAEAYEQYF	TGTGCCAGCAGTGAAAGGGCAGAAGCCTACGAGCAGTACTTC
TRBV5-1	TRBD1	TRBJ2-3	medium-sized	CASSFGQAGTDTQYF	TGCGCCAGCAGCTTCGGACAGGCTGGCACAGATACGCAGTATTTT
TRBV19	.	TRBJ2-1	.	CASNLWADGGNEQSF	TGTGCCAGTAACTTATGGGCGGATGGGGGCAATGAGCAGTCCTTC
TRBV27	TRBD1	TRBJ2-5	many	CASHRQGSPRETQYF	TGTGCCAGCCATAGACAGGGGTCCCCCCGGGAGACCCAGTACTTC
TRBV7-9	.	TRBJ2-1	.	CASSSAWGETTYNEQFF	TGTGCCAGCAGCTCCGCGTGGGGGGAGACTACCTACAATGAGCAGTTCTTC
TRBV7-9	TRBD2	TRBJ2-2	.	CASSSLGLAGDRGATGERFF	TGTGCCAGCAGCTCCCTGGGACTAGCGGGAGATCGGGGTGCCACCGGGGAGCGGTTTTTT
TRBV30	.	TRBJ2-1	many	CAWSEGFDEQFF	TGTGCCTGGAGCGAGGGTTTTGATGAGCAGTTCTTC
TRBV4-2	TRBD2	TRBJ2-7	medium-sized	CASSQEVLAGVSNHLEQYF	TGTGCCAGCAGCCAAGAGGTCCTAGCGGGAGTGTCTAACCACCTCGAGCAGTACTTC
TRBV7-9	.	TRBJ2-3	.	CASSSWTDRTATQYF	TGTGCCAGCAGCTCCTGGACAGACCGCACAGCTACGCAGTATTTT
TRBV7-8	.	TRBJ2-1	medium-sized	CASSPTGPAGEQFF	TGTGCCAGCAGCCCAACGGGCCCCGCCGGGGAGCAGTTCTTC
TRBV28	TRBD2	TRBJ2-7	many	CASSSRLAPYEQYF	TGTGCCAGCAGTTCGCGACTAGCACCCTACGAGCAGTACTTC
TRBV7-9	.	TRBJ2-7	.	CASSLGSGEQYF	TGTGCCAGCAGCTTAGGGTCGGGCGAGCAGTACTTC
TRBV4-3	.	TRBJ1-1	few	CASSQKGGGTEAFF	TGCGCCAGCAGCCAAAAAGGGGGGGGTACTGAAGCTTTCTTT
TRBV6-2/TRBV6-3	.	TRBJ2-2	.	CASSYAGNTGELVF	TGTGCCAGCAGTTACGCGGGCAACACCGGGGAGCTGGTTTTT
TRBV25-1	.	TRBJ2-6	.	CASHTGANVLTF	TGTGCCAGCCATACGGGGGCCAACGTCCTGACTTTC
TRBV28	TRBD1	TRBJ1-4	medium-sized	CASSRGRGGEKLFF	TGTGCCAGCAGTAGGGGGCGAGGGGGTGAAAAACTGTTTTTT
TRBV7-6	.	TRBJ1-1	medium-sized	CASSPGVTEAFF	TGTGCCAGCAGCCCAGGGGTCACTGAAGCTTTCTTT
TRBV28	TRBD2	TRBJ2-7	medium-sized	CASSFSVTSGSYEQYF	TGTGCCAGCAGTTTTAGTGTGACTAGCGGATCTTACGAGCAGTACTTC
TRBV30	TRBD1	TRBJ2-2	few	CAWTGRGIGTGELFF	TGTGCCTGGACCGGCAGGGGGATAGGGACCGGGGAGCTGTTTTTT
TRBV12-3/TRBV12-4	.	TRBJ2-1	few	CASSLEELWEQFF	TGTGCCAGCAGTTTAGAGGAGCTCTGGGAGCAGTTCTTC
TRBV12-3/TRBV12-4	.	TRBJ2-7	few	CASSFSGEQYF	TGTGCCAGCAGTTTCTCGGGGGAGCAGTACTTC
TRBV7-9	TRBD2	TRBJ2-2	medium-sized	CASSPGLAENTGELFF	TGTGCCAGCAGCCCGGGACTAGCGGAGAACACCGGGGAGCTGTTTTTT